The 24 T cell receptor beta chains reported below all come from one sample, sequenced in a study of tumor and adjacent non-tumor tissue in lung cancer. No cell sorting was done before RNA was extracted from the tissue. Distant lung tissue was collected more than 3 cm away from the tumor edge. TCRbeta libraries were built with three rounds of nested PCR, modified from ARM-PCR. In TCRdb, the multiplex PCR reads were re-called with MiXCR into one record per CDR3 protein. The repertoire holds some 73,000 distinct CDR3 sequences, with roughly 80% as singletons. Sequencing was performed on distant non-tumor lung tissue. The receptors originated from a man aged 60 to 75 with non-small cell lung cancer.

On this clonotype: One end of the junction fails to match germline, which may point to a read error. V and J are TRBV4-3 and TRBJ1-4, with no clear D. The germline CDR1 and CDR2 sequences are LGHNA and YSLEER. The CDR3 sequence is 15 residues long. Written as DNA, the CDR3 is TGCGCCAGCAGCCAAGAGGGTGCGACTAATGAAAGACTGTTTTTT. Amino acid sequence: CASSQEGATNERLFF.

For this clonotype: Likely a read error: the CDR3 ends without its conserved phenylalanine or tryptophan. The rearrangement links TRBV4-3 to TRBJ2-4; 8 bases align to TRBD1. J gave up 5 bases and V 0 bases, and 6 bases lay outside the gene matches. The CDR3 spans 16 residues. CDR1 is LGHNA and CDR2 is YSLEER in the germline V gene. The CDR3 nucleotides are TGCGCCAGCAGCCAAGATACCGGGACAGGTGAAAACATTCAGTACCTC. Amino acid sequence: CASSQDTGTGENIQYL.

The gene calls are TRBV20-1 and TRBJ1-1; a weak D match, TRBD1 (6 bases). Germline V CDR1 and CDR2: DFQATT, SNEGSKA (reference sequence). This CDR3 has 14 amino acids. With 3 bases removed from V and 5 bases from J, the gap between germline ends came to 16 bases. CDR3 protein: CSARAGADATEAFF. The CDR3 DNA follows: TGCAGTGCTAGGGCGGGGGCTGATGCTACTGAAGCTTTCTTT.

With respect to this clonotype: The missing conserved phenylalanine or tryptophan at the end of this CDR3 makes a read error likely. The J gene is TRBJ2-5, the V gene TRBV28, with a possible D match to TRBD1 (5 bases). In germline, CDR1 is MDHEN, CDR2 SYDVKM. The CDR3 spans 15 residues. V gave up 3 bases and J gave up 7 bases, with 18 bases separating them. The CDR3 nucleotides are TGTGCCAGCAGTTTCGTCAGGGTTGGATTTGGGACCCAGTACTAC. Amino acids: CASSFVRVGFGTQYY.

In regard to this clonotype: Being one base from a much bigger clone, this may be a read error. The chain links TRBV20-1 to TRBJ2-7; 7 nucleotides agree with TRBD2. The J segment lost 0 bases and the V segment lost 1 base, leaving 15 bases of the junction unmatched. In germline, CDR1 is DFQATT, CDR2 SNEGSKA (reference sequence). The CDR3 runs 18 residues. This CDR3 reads CSARGLALARASSYEQYF. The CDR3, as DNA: TGCAGTGCTAGAGGATTGGCACTAGCGAGGGCGAGCTCCTACGAGCAGTACTTC.

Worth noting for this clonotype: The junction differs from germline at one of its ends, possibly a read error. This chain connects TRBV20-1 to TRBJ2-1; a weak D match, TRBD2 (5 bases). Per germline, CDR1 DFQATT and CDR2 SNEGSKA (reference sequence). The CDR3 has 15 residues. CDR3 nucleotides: TGCAGTGCTAGAGATCGGCCTAGCTGCTACAATGAGCAGTCCTTC. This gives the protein CSARDRPSCYNEQSF.

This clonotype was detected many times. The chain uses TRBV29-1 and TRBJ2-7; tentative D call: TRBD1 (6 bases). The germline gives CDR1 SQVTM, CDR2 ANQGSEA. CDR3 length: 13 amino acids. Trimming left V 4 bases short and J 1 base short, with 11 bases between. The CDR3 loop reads CSVGRGQSYEQYF. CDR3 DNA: TGCAGCGTTGGCAGGGGTCAGTCCTACGAGCAGTACTTC.

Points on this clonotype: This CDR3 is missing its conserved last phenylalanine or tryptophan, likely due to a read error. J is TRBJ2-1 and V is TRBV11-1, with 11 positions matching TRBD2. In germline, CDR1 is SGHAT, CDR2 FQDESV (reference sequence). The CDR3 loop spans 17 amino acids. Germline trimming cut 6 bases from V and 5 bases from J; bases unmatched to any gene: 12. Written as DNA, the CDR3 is TGTGCCAGCAGTTTATCTCGGCTAGCGGGAGGTAACAATGAGCAGTTCTTA. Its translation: CASSLSRLAGGNNEQFL.

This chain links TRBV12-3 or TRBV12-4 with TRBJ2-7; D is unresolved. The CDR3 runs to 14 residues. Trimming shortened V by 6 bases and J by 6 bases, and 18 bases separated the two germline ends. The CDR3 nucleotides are TGTGCCAGCAGCGCCGCGGCTGTCAGAACCGAGCAGTACTTC. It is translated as CASSAAAVRTEQYF.

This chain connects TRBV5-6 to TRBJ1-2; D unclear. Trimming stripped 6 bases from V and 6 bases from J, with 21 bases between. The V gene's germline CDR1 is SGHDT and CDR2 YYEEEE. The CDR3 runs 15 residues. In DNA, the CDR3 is TGTGCCAGCAACTCCCTTTGGGGTCAGTCTAATGGCTACACCTTC. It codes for CASNSLWGQSNGYTF.

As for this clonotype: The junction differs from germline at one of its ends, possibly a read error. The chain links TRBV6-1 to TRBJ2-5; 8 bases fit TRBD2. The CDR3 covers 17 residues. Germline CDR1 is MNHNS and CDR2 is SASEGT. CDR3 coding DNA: TGTGCCAGCAGTTCGGGACTAGGGGGGAGGTACCAAGAAACCCAGTACTTC. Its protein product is CASSSGLGGRYQETQYF.

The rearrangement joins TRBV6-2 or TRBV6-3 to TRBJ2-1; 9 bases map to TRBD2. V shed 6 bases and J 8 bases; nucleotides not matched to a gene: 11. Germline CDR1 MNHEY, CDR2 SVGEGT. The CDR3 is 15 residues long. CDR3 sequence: CASRQGLAAVYEQFF. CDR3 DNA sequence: TGTGCCAGCAGGCAGGGACTAGCAGCAGTCTATGAGCAGTTCTTC.

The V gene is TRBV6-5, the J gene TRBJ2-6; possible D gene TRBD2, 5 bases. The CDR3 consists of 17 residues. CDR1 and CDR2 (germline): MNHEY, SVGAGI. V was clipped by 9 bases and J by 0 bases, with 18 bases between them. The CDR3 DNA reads TGTGCCAGGGGCCTAGTGGGAGCCAGCTCTGGGGCCAACGTCCTGACTTTC. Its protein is CARGLVGASSGANVLTF.

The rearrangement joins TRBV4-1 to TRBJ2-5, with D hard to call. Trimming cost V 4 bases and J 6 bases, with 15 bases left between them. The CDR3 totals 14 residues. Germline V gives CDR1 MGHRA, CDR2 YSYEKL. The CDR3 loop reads CASSPDSKGQTQYF. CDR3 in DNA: TGCGCCAGCAGCCCCGACTCTAAGGGTCAGACCCAGTACTTC.

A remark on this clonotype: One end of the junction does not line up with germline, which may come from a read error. The CDR3 spells CASNPIPGANVLTF. The CDR3, as DNA: TGTGCCAGCAATCCTATCCCTGGTGCCAACGTCCTGACTTTT. The chain recombines TRBV11-2 with TRBJ2-6; D not certain. Germline-derived CDR1 and CDR2 are SGHAT and FQNNGV. CDR3 length: 14 residues.

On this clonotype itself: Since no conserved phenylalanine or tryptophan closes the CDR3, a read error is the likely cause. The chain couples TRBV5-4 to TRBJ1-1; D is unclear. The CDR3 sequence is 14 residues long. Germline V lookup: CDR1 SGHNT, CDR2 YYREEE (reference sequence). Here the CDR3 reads CTSSATWMRAEAFL. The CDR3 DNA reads TGCACCAGCAGCGCTACATGGATGCGTGCTGAAGCTTTCTTA.

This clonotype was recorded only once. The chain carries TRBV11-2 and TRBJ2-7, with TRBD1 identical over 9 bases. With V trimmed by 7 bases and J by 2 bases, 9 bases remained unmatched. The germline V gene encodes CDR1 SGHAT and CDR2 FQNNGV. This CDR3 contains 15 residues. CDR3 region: CASNTGTGRTYEQYF. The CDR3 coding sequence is TGTGCCAGCAACACCGGGACAGGGCGCACCTACGAGCAGTACTTC.

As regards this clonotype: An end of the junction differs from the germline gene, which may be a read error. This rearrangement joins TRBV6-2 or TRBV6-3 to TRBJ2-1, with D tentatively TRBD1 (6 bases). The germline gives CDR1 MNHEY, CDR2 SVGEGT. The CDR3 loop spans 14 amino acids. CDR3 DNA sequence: TGTGCCAGCCCCAACCGGACAGCCCGCAATGAGCAATTCTTC. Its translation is CASPNRTARNEQFF.

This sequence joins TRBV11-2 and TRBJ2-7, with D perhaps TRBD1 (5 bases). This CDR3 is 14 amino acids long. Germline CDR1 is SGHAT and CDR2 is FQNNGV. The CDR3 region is CTDSLASLSYEQYF. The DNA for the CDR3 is TGTACCGACAGCTTAGCATCTCTCTCCTACGAGCAGTACTTC.

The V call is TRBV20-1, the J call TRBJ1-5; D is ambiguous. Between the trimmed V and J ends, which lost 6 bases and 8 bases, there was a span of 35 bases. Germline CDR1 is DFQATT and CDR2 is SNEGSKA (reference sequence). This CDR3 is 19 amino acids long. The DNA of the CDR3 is TGCAGTGCAAACGATGGGATGATAAGGCTACTGACTACAAATAAGCCCCAGCATTTT. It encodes CSANDGMIRLLTTNKPQHF.

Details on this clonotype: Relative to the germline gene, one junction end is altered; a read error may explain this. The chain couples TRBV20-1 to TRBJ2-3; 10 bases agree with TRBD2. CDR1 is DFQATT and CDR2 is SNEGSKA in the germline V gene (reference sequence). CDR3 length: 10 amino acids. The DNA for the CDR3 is TGCAGTACTCGAGCGGGAGGGCCGGATTTT. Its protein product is CSTRAGGPDF.

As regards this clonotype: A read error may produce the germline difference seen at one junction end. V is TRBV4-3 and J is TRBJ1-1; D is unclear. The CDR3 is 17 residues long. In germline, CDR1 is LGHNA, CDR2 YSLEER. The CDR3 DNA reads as TGCGCAAGCAGCCAAGACGTTCCGGGCAGTCCGGCCACTGAATCTTTCTTT. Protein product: CASSQDVPGSPATESFF.

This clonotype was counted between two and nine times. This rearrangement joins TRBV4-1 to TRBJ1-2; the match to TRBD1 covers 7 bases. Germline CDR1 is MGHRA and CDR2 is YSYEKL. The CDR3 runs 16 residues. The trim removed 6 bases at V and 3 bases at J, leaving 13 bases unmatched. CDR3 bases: TGCGCCAGCAGTCCCTGTGGAACAGGGGATTACTATGGCTACACCTTC. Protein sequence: CASSPCGTGDYYGYTF.

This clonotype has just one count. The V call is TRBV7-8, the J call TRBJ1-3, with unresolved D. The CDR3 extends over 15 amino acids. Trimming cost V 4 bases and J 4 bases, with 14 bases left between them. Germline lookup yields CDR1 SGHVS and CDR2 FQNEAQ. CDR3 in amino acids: CASSSASMIGNTIYF. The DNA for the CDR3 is TGTGCCAGCAGCTCAGCTTCGATGATCGGAAACACCATATATTTT. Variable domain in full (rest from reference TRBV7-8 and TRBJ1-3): GAGVSQSPRYKVAKRGQDVALRCDPISGHVSLFWYQQALGQGPEFLTYFQNEAQLDKSGLPSDRFFAERPEGSVSTLKIQRTQQEDSAVYLCASSSASMIGNTIYFGEGSWLTVV.